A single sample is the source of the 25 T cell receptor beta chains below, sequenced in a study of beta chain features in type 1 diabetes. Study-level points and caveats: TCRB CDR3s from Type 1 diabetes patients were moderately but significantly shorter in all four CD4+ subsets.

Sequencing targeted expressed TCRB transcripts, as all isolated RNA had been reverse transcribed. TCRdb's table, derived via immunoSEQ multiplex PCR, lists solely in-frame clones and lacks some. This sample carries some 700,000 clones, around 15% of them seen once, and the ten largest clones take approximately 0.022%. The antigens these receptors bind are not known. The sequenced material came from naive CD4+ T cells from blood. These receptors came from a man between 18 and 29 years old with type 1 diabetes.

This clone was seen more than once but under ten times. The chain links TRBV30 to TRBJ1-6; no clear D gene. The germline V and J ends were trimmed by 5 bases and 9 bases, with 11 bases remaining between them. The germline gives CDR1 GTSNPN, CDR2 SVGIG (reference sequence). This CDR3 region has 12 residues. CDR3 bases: TGTGCCTGGGGTGGGGTTCCTTCACCCCTCCACTTT. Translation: CAWGGVPSPLHF.

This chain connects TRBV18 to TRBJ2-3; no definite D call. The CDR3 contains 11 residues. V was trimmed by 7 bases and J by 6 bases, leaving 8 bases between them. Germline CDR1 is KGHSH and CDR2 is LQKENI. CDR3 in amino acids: CASYQADTQYF. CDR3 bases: TGTGCCAGCTACCAAGCGGATACGCAGTATTTT. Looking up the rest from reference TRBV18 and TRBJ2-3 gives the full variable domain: NAGVMQNPRHLVRRRGQEARLRCSPMKGHSHVYWYRQLPEEGLKFMVYLQKENIIDESGMPKERFSAEFPKEGPSILRIQQVVRGDSAAYFCASYQADTQYFGPGTRLTVL.

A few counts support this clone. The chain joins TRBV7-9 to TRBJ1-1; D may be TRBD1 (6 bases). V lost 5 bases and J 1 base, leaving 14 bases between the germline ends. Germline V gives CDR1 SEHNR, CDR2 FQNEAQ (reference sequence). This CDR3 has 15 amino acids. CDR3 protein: CASSPQGTTNTEAFF. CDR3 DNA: TGTGCCAGCAGCCCCCAGGGGACAACGAACACTGAAGCTTTCTTT. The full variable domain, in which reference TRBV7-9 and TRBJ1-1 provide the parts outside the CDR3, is DTGVSQNPRHKITKRGQNVTFRCDPISEHNRLYWYRQTLGQGPEFLTYFQNEAQLEKSRLLSDRFSAERPKGSFSTLEIQRTEQGDSAMYLCASSPQGTTNTEAFFGQGTRLTVV.

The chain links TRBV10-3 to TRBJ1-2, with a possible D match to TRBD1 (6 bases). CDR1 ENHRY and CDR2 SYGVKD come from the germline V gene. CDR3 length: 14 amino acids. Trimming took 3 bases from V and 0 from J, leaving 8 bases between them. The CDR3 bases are TGTGCCATCAGTGACACAGGGACTAACTATGGCTACACCTTC. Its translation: CAISDTGTNYGYTF.

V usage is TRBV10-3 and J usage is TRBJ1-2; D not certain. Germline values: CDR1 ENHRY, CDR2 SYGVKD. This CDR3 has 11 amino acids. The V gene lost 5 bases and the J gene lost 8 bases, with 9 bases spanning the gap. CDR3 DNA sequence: TGTGCCATCAGTTCTTTTGGAGGCTACACCTTC. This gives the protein CAISSFGGYTF.

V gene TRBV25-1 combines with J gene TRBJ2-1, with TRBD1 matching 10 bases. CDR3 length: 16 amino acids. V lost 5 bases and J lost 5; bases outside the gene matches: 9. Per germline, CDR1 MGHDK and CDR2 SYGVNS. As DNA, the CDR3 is TGTGCCAGCAGTCCCCTGGGACAGGGGTGGAACAATGAGCAGTTCTTC. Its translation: CASSPLGQGWNNEQFF.

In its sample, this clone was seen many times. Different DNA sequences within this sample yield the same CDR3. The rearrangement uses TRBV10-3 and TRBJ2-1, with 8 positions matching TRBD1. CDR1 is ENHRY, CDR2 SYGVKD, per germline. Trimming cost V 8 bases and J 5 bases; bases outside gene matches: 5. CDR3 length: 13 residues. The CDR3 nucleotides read TGTGCCATCCGTGGGGACAGGAACAATGAGCAGTTCTTC. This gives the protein CAIRGDRNNEQFF.

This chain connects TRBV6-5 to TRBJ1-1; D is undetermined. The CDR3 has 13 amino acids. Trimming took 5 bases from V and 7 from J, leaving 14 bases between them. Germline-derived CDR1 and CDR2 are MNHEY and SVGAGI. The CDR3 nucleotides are TGTGCCAGCAGTGAAACGAGGGCCTTTGAAGCTTTCTTT. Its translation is CASSETRAFEAFF.

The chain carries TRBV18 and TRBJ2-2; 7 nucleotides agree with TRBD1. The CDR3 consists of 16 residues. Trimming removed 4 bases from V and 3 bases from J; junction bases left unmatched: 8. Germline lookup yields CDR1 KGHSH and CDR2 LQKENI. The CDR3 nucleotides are TGTGCCAGCTCACAGCCGGGACAGAAGTACACCGGGGAGCTGTTTTTT. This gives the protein CASSQPGQKYTGELFF.

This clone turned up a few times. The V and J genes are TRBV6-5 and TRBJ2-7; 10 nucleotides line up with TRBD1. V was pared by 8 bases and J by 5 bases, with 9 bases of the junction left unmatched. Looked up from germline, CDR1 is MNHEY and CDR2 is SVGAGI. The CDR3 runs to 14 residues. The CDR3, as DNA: TGTGCCAGCTCTGCCGGGACAGGGGTGAACGAGCAGTACTTC. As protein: CASSAGTGVNEQYF.

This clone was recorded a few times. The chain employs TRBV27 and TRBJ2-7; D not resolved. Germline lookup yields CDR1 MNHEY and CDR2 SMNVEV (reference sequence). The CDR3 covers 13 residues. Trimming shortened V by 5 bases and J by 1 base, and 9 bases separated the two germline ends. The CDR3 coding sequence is TGTGCCAGCAGTATTTGGGGTTCCTACGAGCAGTACTTC. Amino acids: CASSIWGSYEQYF.

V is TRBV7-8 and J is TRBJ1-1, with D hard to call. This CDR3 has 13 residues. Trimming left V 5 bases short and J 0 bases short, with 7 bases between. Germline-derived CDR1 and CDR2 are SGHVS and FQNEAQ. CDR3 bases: TGTGCCAGCAGCCCCACAGTGAACACTGAAGCTTTCTTT. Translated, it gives CASSPTVNTEAFF.

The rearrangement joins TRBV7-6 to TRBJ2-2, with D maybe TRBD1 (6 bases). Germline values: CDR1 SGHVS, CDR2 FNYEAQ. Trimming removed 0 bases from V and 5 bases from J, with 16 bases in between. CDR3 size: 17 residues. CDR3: CASSLAWTAIQTGELFF. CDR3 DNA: TGTGCCAGCAGCTTAGCTTGGACAGCTATACAAACCGGGGAGCTGTTTTTT.

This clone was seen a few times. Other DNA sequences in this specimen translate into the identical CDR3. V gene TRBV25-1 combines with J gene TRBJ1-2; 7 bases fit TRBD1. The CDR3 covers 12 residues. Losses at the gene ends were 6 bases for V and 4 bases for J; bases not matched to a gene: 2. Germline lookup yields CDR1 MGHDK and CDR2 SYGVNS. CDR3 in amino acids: CASRQGSYGYTF. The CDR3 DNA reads TGTGCCAGCAGACAGGGGTCCTATGGCTACACCTTC.

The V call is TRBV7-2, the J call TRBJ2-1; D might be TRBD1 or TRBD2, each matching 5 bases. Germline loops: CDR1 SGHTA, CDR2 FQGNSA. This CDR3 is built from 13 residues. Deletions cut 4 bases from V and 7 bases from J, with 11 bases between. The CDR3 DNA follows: TGTGCCAGCAGCTCAAACGAGGGGAATGAGCAGTTCTTC. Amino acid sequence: CASSSNEGNEQFF.

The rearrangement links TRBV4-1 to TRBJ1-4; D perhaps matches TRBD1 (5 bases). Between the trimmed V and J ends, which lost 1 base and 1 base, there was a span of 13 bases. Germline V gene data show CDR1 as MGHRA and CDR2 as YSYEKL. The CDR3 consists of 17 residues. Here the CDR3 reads CASSQVRGGGTNEKLFF. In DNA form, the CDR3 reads TGCGCCAGCAGCCAAGTTCGGGGGGGAGGAACTAATGAAAAACTGTTTTTT.

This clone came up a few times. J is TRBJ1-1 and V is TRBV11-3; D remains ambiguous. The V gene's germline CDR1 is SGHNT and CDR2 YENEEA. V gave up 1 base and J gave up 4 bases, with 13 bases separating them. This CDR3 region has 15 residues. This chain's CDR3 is CASSLGGALVTEAFF. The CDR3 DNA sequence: TGTGCCAGCAGCTTAGGAGGCGCGTTGGTCACTGAAGCTTTCTTT. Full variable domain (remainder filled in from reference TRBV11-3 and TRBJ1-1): EAGVVQSPRYKIIEKKQPVAFWCNPISGHNTLYWYLQNLGQGPELLIRYENEEAVDDSQLPKDRFSAERLKGVDSTLKIQPAELGDSAVYLCASSLGGALVTEAFFGQGTRLTVV.

The CDR3 nucleotides read TGTGCCAGCAGCTTAACAGGGCTGAACACTGAAGCTTTCTTT. Protein sequence: CASSLTGLNTEAFF. This sequence joins TRBV6-1 and TRBJ1-1, with D possibly being TRBD1 (6 bases). Germline CDR1 reads MNHNS; CDR2 reads SASEGT. V was cut by 6 bases and J by 0 bases, with 11 bases left in between. The length of the CDR3 is 14 residues.

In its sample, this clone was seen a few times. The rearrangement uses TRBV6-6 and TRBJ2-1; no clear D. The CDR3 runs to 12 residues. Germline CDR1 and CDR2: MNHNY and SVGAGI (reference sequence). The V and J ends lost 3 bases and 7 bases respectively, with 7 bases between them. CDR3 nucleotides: TGTGCCAGCAGTTATGTGGGGAATGAGCAGTTCTTC. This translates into CASSYVGNEQFF.

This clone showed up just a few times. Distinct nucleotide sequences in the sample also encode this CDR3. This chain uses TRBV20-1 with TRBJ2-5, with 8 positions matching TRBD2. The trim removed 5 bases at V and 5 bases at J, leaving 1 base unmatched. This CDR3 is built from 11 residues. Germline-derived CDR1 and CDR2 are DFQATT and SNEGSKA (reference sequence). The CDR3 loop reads CSARLAETQYF. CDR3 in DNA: TGCAGTGCTCGACTAGCGGAGACCCAGTACTTC.

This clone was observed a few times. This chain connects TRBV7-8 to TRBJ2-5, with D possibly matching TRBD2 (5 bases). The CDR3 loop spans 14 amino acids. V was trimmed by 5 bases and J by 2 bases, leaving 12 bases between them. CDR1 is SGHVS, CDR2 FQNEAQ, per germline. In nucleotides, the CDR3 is TGTGCCAGCAGCCCGAGGGTAGATCAAGAGACCCAGTACTTC. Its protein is CASSPRVDQETQYF.

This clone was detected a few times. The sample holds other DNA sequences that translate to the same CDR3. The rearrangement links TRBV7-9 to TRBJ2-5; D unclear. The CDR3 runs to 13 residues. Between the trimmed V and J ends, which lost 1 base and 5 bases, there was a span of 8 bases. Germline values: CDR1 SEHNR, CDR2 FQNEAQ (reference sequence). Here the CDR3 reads CASSLGLAETQYF. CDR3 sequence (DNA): TGTGCCAGCAGCTTAGGTTTGGCGGAGACCCAGTACTTC. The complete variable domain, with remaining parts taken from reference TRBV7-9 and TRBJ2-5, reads DTGVSQNPRHKITKRGQNVTFRCDPISEHNRLYWYRQTLGQGPEFLTYFQNEAQLEKSRLLSDRFSAERPKGSFSTLEIQRTEQGDSAMYLCASSLGLAETQYFGPGTRLLVL.

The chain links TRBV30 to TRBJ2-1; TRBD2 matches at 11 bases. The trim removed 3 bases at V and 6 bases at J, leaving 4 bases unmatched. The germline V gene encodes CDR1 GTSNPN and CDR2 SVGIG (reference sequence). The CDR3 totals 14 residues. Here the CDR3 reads CAWSPTSGGNEQFF. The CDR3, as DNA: TGTGCCTGGAGCCCTACTAGCGGGGGCAATGAGCAGTTCTTC.

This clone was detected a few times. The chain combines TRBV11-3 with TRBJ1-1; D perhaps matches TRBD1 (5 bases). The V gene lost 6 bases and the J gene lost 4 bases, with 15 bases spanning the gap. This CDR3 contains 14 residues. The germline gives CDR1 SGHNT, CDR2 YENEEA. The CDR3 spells CASRPGGGGTEAFF. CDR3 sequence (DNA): TGTGCCAGCAGACCTGGGGGAGGTGGCACTGAAGCTTTCTTT.

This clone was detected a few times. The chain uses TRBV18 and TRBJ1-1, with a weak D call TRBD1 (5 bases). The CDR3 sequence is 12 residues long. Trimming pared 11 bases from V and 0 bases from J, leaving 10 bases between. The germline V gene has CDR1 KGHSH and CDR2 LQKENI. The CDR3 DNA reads TGTGCCTTAAGGGGCATGAACACTGAAGCTTTCTTT. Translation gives CALRGMNTEAFF.